The rows below give T cell receptor beta chains drawn from one sample of a study of persistence of HIV-infected CD4 T cells. Method: immunoSEQ multiplex PCR; TCRdb's copy keeps in-frame clones and lacks some. The table has about 43,000 clones, about 90% seen once. These receptors' antigens are unknown. The specimen comprised CD4+ T cells sorted from PBMCs after roughly 18-hour stimulation, sampled from a patient who received antiretroviral therapy. The receptors shown here come from an adult man with HIV who was CMV-seropositive. CDR3s leave out the opening cysteine and the closing phenylalanine or tryptophan. Fields, in order: V gene, CDR3 protein.

TRBV6-1 ASSEFGTGANVLT
TRBV5-1 ASSLRDLNEKLF
TRBV7-8 ASSFTQTANTGELF
TRBV6-5 ASKSLLHAEAF
TRBV7-6 ASSLDEGTNEKLF
TRBV5-4 ASSLAGDGAPLH
TRBV7-9 ASGAGSPNEKLF
TRBV5-1 ASSSRGPSYEQY
TRBV5-8 ASSWAASGGQY
TRBV18 ASSPRDRDGYT
TRBV3-1/TRBV3-2 ASSQDRGVGRSYEQY
TRBV29-1 SVWDTNYGYT
TRBV7-8 ASSPRVPGNTIY
TRBV6-1 ASSEAVGSQPQH
TRBV19 ASSYQARYNSPLH
TRBV5-1 ASSRGLAGVRTDTQY
TRBV5-1 ASSVTGGDSYNEQF
TRBV5-5 ASSLGHGLKDNEQF
TRBV4-1 ASSQDVRVLRTGELF
TRBV7-2 ASDAGVPYNEQF
TRBV11-2 ASSLRDRRTDTQY
TRBV5-4 ASSGGTSGGAVTDTQY
TRBV28 ASSLGARGYGYT
TRBV2 ASRPWTGDEQY
TRBV6-1 ASSKGVSSTDTQY
TRBV7-3 ASSLRGPESSNQPQH
TRBV28 ASSLTGGGQETQY
TRBV6-2/TRBV6-3 ASSYGRGGTYNEQF
TRBV4-2 ASSQEGGGGWSYT
TRBV20-1 SEGGRNGYT
TRBV9 ASSASGLAGGGEQF
TRBV5-1 ASSLERLSGEKLF
TRBV24-1 ATSDTTGRDTDTQY
TRBV5-4 ASSWGRTNTEAF
TRBV18 ASSPPLGTGELF
TRBV3-1/TRBV3-2 ASTRGESSGNTIY
TRBV3-1/TRBV3-2 ASSQRPLNTEAF
TRBV7-8 ASSRGTATGDQPQH
TRBV28 ASSLKPANYGYT
TRBV10-3 AISEPRTSGGLNEQF
TRBV19 ASSIYEGPDEQY
TRBV6-6 ASSPLPVQGNGYT
TRBV5-5 ASSLFGQAGTGELF
TRBV19 ASSILAGSGANVLT
TRBV28 ASSGDGLKAF
TRBV18 ASSHQTGITEAF
TRBV6-1 ASSEIRRYGEQY
TRBV4-1 ASSQGPANPYEQY
TRBV3-1/TRBV3-2 ASSQTGGGTDTQY
TRBV6-5 ASTRRGQAQETQY
TRBV28 ASSSRDTNSYEQY
TRBV6-1 ASSERWGGPQH
TRBV25-1 RGGPITDTQY
TRBV6-1 ASSEGTGVITNYGYT
TRBV27 ASRVGTGYNEQF